A selection of T cell receptor beta chains follows, all from one sample in a study of T cell responses to AZD1222 COVID-19 vaccine. Sequencing used immunoSEQ multiplex PCR; TCRdb keeps in-frame clones, though not all of them. The data contain 130,000 to 150,000 clones, 88% of them singletons. The sequenced sample was peripheral blood, obtained 28 days after the second dose of the MenACWY control vaccine. The receptor source for this set is an adult who received the MenACWY meningococcal vaccine as a control. CDR3s include the opening cysteine and the closing phenylalanine or tryptophan. D genes are given only for firm matches. Part of the rows lack a size; the others show once, few, many or a class for expanded clones.

TRBJ2-1,TRBV11-1,-,-,TGTGCCAGCAGCTTAGACGGGAGTACCTACAATGAGCAGTTCTTC,CASSLDGSTYNEQFF
TRBJ1-1,TRBV24-1,-,-,TGTGCCACCAGTGACACTCGGGCAGGGAACACTGAAGCTTTCTTT,CATSDTRAGNTEAFF
TRBJ2-7,TRBV5-8,few,-,TGTGCCAGCAGCAAGGAACGATCCTACGAGCAGTACTTC,CASSKERSYEQYF
TRBJ2-5,TRBV7-9,once,-,TGTGCCAGCAGCAAGACCGTGGGGGTTCAAGAGACCCAGTACTTC,CASSKTVGVQETQYF
TRBJ2-3,TRBV6-5,-,-,TGTGCCAGCACGACGACAGTGGAAGATACGCAGTATTTT,CASTTTVEDTQYF
TRBJ1-2,TRBV5-4,-,-,TGTGCCAGCAGCTTGGCCAGGGGAGACTATGGCTACACCTTC,CASSLARGDYGYTF
TRBJ1-2,TRBV28,-,-,TGTGCCAGCACCCTGGGGGCTAACTATGGCTACACCTTC,CASTLGANYGYTF
TRBJ2-5,TRBV7-2,-,TRBD1,TGTGCCAGCAGACAGGGGGGACGAGAGACCCAGTACTTC,CASRQGGRETQYF
TRBJ1-1,TRBV29-1,-,-,TGCAGCGCGAAGGGATTGAACACTGAAGCTTTCTTT,CSAKGLNTEAFF
TRBJ1-3,TRBV7-9,-,-,TGTGCCAGCAGCTTAGGAACTAACTCTGGAAACACCATATATTTT,CASSLGTNSGNTIYF
TRBJ2-2,TRBV5-5,once,TRBD1,TGTGCCAGCAGCGGGGGACAGGCGAACACCGGGGAGCTGTTTTTT,CASSGGQANTGELFF
TRBJ2-7,TRBV5-1,-,TRBD1,TGCGCCAGCAGCACCGGACAGGGTGCCTACGAGCAGTACTTC,CASSTGQGAYEQYF
TRBJ2-2,TRBV9,-,-,TGTGCCAGCAGCGGGTCACAGGGAGACACCGGGGAGCTGCTTTTT,CASSGSQGDTGELLF
TRBJ1-5,TRBV5-5,-,TRBD1,TGTGCCAGCAGCCTAGTAGGCAGGGGGGATAATCAGCCCCAGCATTTT,CASSLVGRGDNQPQHF
TRBJ2-1,TRBV5-6,once,TRBD2,TGTGCCAGCAGCCCCACTAGCGATGAGCAGTTCTTC,CASSPTSDEQFF